These 27 T cell receptor beta chains were sequenced from one sample in a study of long-term antiretroviral therapy in people with HIV. The run of the v3.0 immunoSEQ assay was at survey level. Measured with immunoSEQ multiplex PCR; TCRdb has only the in-frame clones, and not every one. Among tens of thousands of clones listed, approximately 80% were seen once. Material: unsorted PBMCs, obtained around 5.9 years after starting antiretroviral therapy. These receptors all stem from a man aged 25-45 years with HIV.

CDR3 sequence (DNA): TGTGCCAGCAGCTCCTGGGGGCGAAGGGTCGGCCAGCCCCAGCATTTT. Translation gives CASSSWGRRVGQPQHF. This chain connects TRBV5-6 to TRBJ1-5, with a possible D match to TRBD1 (6 bases). This CDR3 is built from 16 residues. CDR1 SGHDT and CDR2 YYEEEE come from the germline V gene. Trimming removed 3 bases at V and 7 bases at J, with 20 bases between.

The gene calls are TRBV30 and TRBJ1-1; TRBD1 is a possible D gene (5 bases). Germline V gene lookup returns CDR1 GTSNPN and CDR2 SVGIG (reference sequence). V was cut by 5 bases and J by 1 base, with 11 bases left in between. The CDR3 length is 13 residues. CDR3 region: CAWDRASNTEAFF. CDR3 sequence (DNA): TGTGCCTGGGACAGAGCATCGAACACTGAAGCTTTCTTT.

V gene TRBV25-1 combines with J gene TRBJ2-5; TRBD2 agrees at 9 bases. Germline V gene sequence: CDR1 MGHDK, CDR2 SYGVNS. This CDR3 is 16 amino acids long. With V trimmed by 7 bases and J by 2 bases, 11 bases remained unmatched. DNA for the CDR3: TGTGCCAGCAAAAAAGGGCGGGAGGGTTTACAAGAGACCCAGTACTTC. Its translation: CASKKGREGLQETQYF.

This clone occurred once. The chain has TRBV7-9 and TRBJ2-5; tentatively, D is TRBD1 or TRBD2 (6 bases each). V lost 3 bases, J lost 5 bases, and 10 bases lay in between. CDR1 and CDR2 from the germline V gene are SEHNR and FQNEAQ (reference sequence). This CDR3 has 13 residues. For the CDR3, the DNA is TGTGCCAGCAGCTTGAGGGGGGAGGAGACCCAGTACTTC. Amino acids: CASSLRGEETQYF. The full variable domain, completed using reference TRBV7-9 and TRBJ2-5, is DTGVSQNPRHKITKRGQNVTFRCDPISEHNRLYWYRQTLGQGPEFLTYFQNEAQLEKSRLLSDRFSAERPKGSFSTLEIQRTEQGDSAMYLCASSLRGEETQYFGPGTRLLVL.

This chain joins TRBV7-6 and TRBJ1-1; D might be TRBD1 (6 bases). This CDR3 comprises 15 residues. V was pared by 5 bases and J by 1 base, with 14 bases between. The germline V gene encodes CDR1 SGHVS and CDR2 FNYEAQ. In nucleotides, the CDR3 is TGTGCCAGCAGCCTAGGGTTGGGGGCGAACACTGAAGCTTTCTTT. The encoded protein is CASSLGLGANTEAFF.

The chain couples TRBV6-4 to TRBJ2-1; TRBD2 matches 12 bases. V gave up 5 bases and J gave up 4 bases; unmatched junction bases: 0. CDR1 is MRHNA and CDR2 is SNTAGT in the germline V gene. This CDR3 is built from 14 residues. The CDR3 protein is CASSLAGGYNEQFF. CDR3 bases: TGTGCCAGCAGTCTAGCGGGGGGGTACAATGAGCAGTTCTTC.

This clone was seen a single time. The gene calls are TRBV10-3 and TRBJ2-5; D could derive from TRBD1 or TRBD2 (5 bases each). In germline, CDR1 is ENHRY, CDR2 SYGVKD. Trimming removed 5 bases from V and 5 bases from J, with 12 bases in between. This CDR3 comprises 13 residues. The CDR3 spells CAISSGTGETQYF. CDR3 coding DNA: TGTGCCATCAGTTCCGGGACGGGGGAGACCCAGTACTTC.

The V and J genes are TRBV4-1 and TRBJ2-1; 13 nucleotides align to TRBD2. V lost 4 bases and J lost 8; bases outside the gene matches: 5. Per the germline V gene, CDR1 is MGHRA and CDR2 is YSYEKL. This CDR3 spans 15 amino acids. CDR3 DNA: TGCGCCAGCAGCCGCACTAGCGGGGGGGCGGATGAGCAGTTCTTC. This sequence encodes CASSRTSGGADEQFF.

The gene calls are TRBV19 and TRBJ2-1; D ambiguous. V was clipped by 2 bases and J by 4 bases, with 6 bases between them. CDR1 is LNHDA and CDR2 is SQIVND in the germline V gene (reference sequence). CDR3 length: 13 amino acids. The CDR3 bases are TGTGCCAGTAGTATAAGATCTTACAATGAGCAGTTCTTC. Translating it yields CASSIRSYNEQFF.

The chain links TRBV7-9 to TRBJ1-1; unclear D gene. Germline-derived CDR1 and CDR2 are SEHNR and FQNEAQ (reference sequence). This CDR3 region has 18 residues. Trimming shortened V by 5 bases and J by 0 bases, and 22 bases separated the two germline ends. Here the CDR3 reads CASSRPVELPPMNTEAFF. CDR3 DNA sequence: TGTGCCAGCAGCCGACCGGTCGAACTACCGCCCATGAACACTGAAGCTTTCTTT.

The chain combines TRBV28 with TRBJ2-7; no reliable D call. V lost 4 bases and J 0 bases, leaving 13 bases between the germline ends. The CDR3 contains 15 residues. CDR1 and CDR2 from the germline V gene are MDHEN and SYDVKM. The CDR3 coding sequence is TGTGCCAGCAGTTATCCTGGCAGGAACTCCTACGAGCAGTACTTC. Residues: CASSYPGRNSYEQYF.

V is TRBV6-6 and J is TRBJ1-1; 9 bases align to TRBD1. This CDR3 has 14 residues. V lost 6 bases, J lost 4 bases, and 6 bases stayed unmatched. The germline CDR1 and CDR2 sequences are MNHNY and SVGAGI (reference sequence). The CDR3 DNA is TGTGCCAGCAGCCCTTCGACAGGGGGCACTGAAGCTTTCTTT. Its protein product is CASSPSTGGTEAFF.

This clone was observed a handful of times. Other DNA sequences within the sample encode an identical CDR3. CDR3 DNA: TGTGCCAGCAGTGGAAGCGGGACCCTCAATCAGCCCCAGCATTTT. Its protein product is CASSGSGTLNQPQHF. The V call is TRBV6-1, the J call TRBJ1-5; D is possibly TRBD1 (5 bases). The V end was cut by 4 bases, the J end by 3 bases, with 13 bases between. The CDR3 extends over 15 amino acids. Germline assignment: CDR1 MNHNS and CDR2 SASEGT.

V usage is TRBV5-1 and J usage is TRBJ2-1; TRBD2 matches at 7 bases. Germline V gives CDR1 SGHRS, CDR2 YFSETQ. The length of the CDR3 is 16 residues. With V trimmed by 4 bases and J by 4 bases, 11 bases remained unmatched. This chain's CDR3 is CASSGESGNSYNEQFF. The DNA for the CDR3 is TGCGCCAGCAGCGGGGAAAGCGGGAATTCGTACAATGAGCAGTTCTTC.

For the CDR3, the DNA is TGTGCCATCAAATTCGGACCTGCGAACACTGAAGCTTTCTTT. This gives the protein CAIKFGPANTEAFF. This rearrangement joins TRBV10-3 to TRBJ1-1; D remains ambiguous. The CDR3 totals 14 residues. Germline assignment: CDR1 ENHRY and CDR2 SYGVKD. The V end was cut by 7 bases, the J end by 1 base, with 13 bases between.

This clone was picked up one time. The gene calls are TRBV7-2 and TRBJ2-7, with 9 bases matching TRBD1. This CDR3 has 17 amino acids. Trimming cost V 5 bases and J 3 bases; bases outside gene matches: 14. Germline CDR1 SGHTA, CDR2 FQGNSA. CDR3 sequence: CASSPRLTPGQGYEQYF. CDR3 nucleotides: TGTGCCAGCAGCCCGCGGCTAACACCGGGACAGGGCTACGAGCAGTACTTC.

This chain links TRBV28 with TRBJ1-2, with D hard to call. The CDR3 loop spans 15 amino acids. Germline CDR1 and CDR2: MDHEN and SYDVKM. Between the trimmed V and J ends, which lost 4 bases and 0 bases, there was a span of 12 bases. The CDR3 DNA reads as TGTGCCAGCAGTTCACCCGACGGTACTAACTATGGCTACACCTTC. Residues: CASSSPDGTNYGYTF.

The J gene is TRBJ2-3, the V gene TRBV5-1; 9 nucleotides agree with TRBD2. V shed 6 bases and J 2 bases; nucleotides not matched to a gene: 7. From germline, CDR1 is SGHRS and CDR2 YFSETQ. CDR3 length: 15 amino acids. The CDR3 is CASMGSGGVTDTQYF. The CDR3 bases are TGCGCCAGCATGGGTAGCGGGGGAGTCACAGATACGCAGTATTTT.

The chain links TRBV5-1 to TRBJ2-3; D ambiguous. Trimming took off 0 bases at V and 6 bases at J, with 14 bases between the two ends. CDR1 and CDR2 from the germline V gene are SGHRS and YFSETQ. This CDR3 contains 15 residues. The CDR3, as DNA: TGCGCCAGCAGCTTGGAAGTACCAAGAGGTGATACGCAGTATTTT. Encoded protein: CASSLEVPRGDTQYF.

In DNA, the CDR3 is TGTGCCAGTAGTATAGATACAGGGGACAATCAGCCCCAGCATTTT. This codes for CASSIDTGDNQPQHF. This rearrangement joins TRBV19 to TRBJ1-5, with TRBD1 matching over 7 bases. V lost 0 bases to trimming and J lost 3 bases; unmatched junction nucleotides: 2. Per the germline V gene, CDR1 is LNHDA and CDR2 is SQIVND (reference sequence). This CDR3 is built from 15 residues.

The rearrangement uses TRBV6-1 and TRBJ2-3; 8 nucleotides agree with TRBD1. The CDR3 is 15 amino acids. The V and J ends lost 4 bases and 3 bases, in that order; junction bases with no gene match: 6. The germline V gene has CDR1 MNHNS and CDR2 SASEGT. Written as DNA, the CDR3 is TGTGCCAGCAGTGCGACCGGGACAGGAACAGATACGCAGTATTTT. Translating it yields CASSATGTGTDTQYF.

V and J are TRBV16 and TRBJ2-7; 9 bases map to TRBD1. The CDR3 covers 17 residues. Losses at the gene ends were 4 bases for V and 3 bases for J; bases not matched to a gene: 13. Looked up from germline, CDR1 is KGHSY and CDR2 is FQNENV. The DNA for the CDR3 is TGTGCCAGCAGCCTAAACAACAACCGGGACAGGGTCTACGAGCAGTACTTC. Its protein is CASSLNNNRDRVYEQYF.

The rearrangement links TRBV19 to TRBJ2-7, with TRBD2 as a possible D gene (5 bases). The CDR3 has 15 amino acids. V lost 4 bases to trimming and J lost 0 bases, with 13 bases between them. Per the germline V gene, CDR1 is LNHDA and CDR2 is SQIVND (reference sequence). The CDR3 nucleotides read TGTGCCAGTAGTACAGGTGCGGCGGGCTCCTACGAGCAGTACTTC. It encodes CASSTGAAGSYEQYF.

This chain links TRBV30 with TRBJ2-5, with 14 nucleotides matching TRBD2. The V gene's germline CDR1 is GTSNPN and CDR2 SVGIG (reference sequence). V shed 2 bases, J shed 0 bases, and the junction held 11 bases outside the gene matches. The CDR3 is made up of 19 amino acids. CDR3 nucleotides: TGTGCCTGGAGTCCCCTTCCGGGACTAGCGGGGGCGTACCAAGAGACCCAGTACTTC. Encoded protein: CAWSPLPGLAGAYQETQYF.

V is TRBV28 and J is TRBJ1-6; maybe TRBD1 (6 bases). CDR1 MDHEN and CDR2 SYDVKM come from the germline V gene. Trimming pared 8 bases from V and 5 bases from J, leaving 7 bases between. This CDR3 has 12 amino acids. CDR3 protein: CASGQNNSPLHF. Written as DNA, the CDR3 is TGTGCCAGCGGACAGAATAATTCACCCCTCCACTTT.

This chain links TRBV11-3 with TRBJ2-1; 8 bases align to TRBD1. The CDR3 runs to 13 residues. Per germline, CDR1 SGHNT and CDR2 YENEEA. Trimming cost V 5 bases and J 3 bases; bases outside gene matches: 0. The CDR3 region has the DNA TGTGCCAGCAGCGGACAGGGCTACAATGAGCAGTTCTTC. Translated, it gives CASSGQGYNEQFF. Full variable domain (missing parts from reference TRBV11-3 and TRBJ2-1): EAGVVQSPRYKIIEKKQPVAFWCNPISGHNTLYWYLQNLGQGPELLIRYENEEAVDDSQLPKDRFSAERLKGVDSTLKIQPAELGDSAVYLCASSGQGYNEQFFGPGTRLTVL.

CDR3 in amino acids: CASSADRRYQPQHF. CDR3 nucleotide sequence: TGTGCCAGCTCAGCCGACAGGCGATATCAGCCCCAGCATTTT. The rearrangement uses TRBV18 and TRBJ1-5; maybe TRBD1 (6 bases). Germline V gene sequence: CDR1 KGHSH, CDR2 LQKENI. This CDR3 spans 14 amino acids. V was shortened by 5 bases and J by 5 bases, with 13 bases between the two germline ends. The variable domain in full, completed from reference TRBV18 and TRBJ1-5, reads NAGVMQNPRHLVRRRGQEARLRCSPMKGHSHVYWYRQLPEEGLKFMVYLQKENIIDESGMPKERFSAEFPKEGPSILRIQQVVRGDSAAYFCASSADRRYQPQHFGDGTRLSIL.